The 32 T cell receptor beta chains in this list originate from one sample, sequenced in a study of early T cells in non-severe SARS-CoV-2 infection. TCRdb reprocessed the 5' RACE reads via MiXCR and lists one record per CDR3 protein. Of about 40,000 distinct CDR3 sequences in the sample, 4.5% to 5% were seen once. Sequenced: whole blood. Every receptor here comes from an adult who was a healthcare worker with PCR-confirmed SARS-CoV-2 infection or an uninfected control (not recorded which).

The J gene is TRBJ2-7, the V gene TRBV20-1; possible D gene TRBD1, 6 bases. The ends were cut back, 1 base at V and 7 bases at J, with 17 bases in the middle. The CDR3 contains 14 residues. CDR1 is DFQATT, CDR2 SNEGSKA, per germline (reference sequence). The CDR3 is CSARGDPRGLEQYF. Here the CDR3 DNA reads TGCAGTGCTAGAGGGGACCCCAGGGGCTTGGAGCAGTACTTC.

This clonotype was seen a few times. The chain carries TRBV29-1 and TRBJ1-2, with TRBD1 identical over 9 bases. This CDR3 spans 11 amino acids. Trimming removed 7 bases from V and 6 bases from J; junction bases left unmatched: 3. Germline CDR1 reads SQVTM; CDR2 reads ANQGSEA. The CDR3: CSARQGDGYTF. Written as DNA, the CDR3 is TGCAGCGCCCGACAGGGGGATGGCTACACCTTC.

The chain recombines TRBV5-1 with TRBJ2-3, with TRBD1 matching 7 bases. The germline CDR1 and CDR2 sequences are SGHRS and YFSETQ. The V and J ends lost 0 bases and 2 bases, in that order; junction bases with no gene match: 3. The CDR3 loop spans 15 amino acids. In nucleotides, the CDR3 is TGCGCCAGCAGCTTGGGAGGGGGCAACACAGATACGCAGTATTTT. Protein product: CASSLGGGNTDTQYF.

The table lists this clonotype with many counts. V gene TRBV20-1 combines with J gene TRBJ2-3; 10 nucleotides agree with TRBD2. Germline loops: CDR1 DFQATT, CDR2 SNEGSKA (reference sequence). The CDR3 runs 14 residues. V lost 4 bases and J lost 7; bases outside the gene matches: 8. CDR3 coding DNA: TGCAGTGCTATCAGCGGGGGGGCCAGTTATACGCAGTATTTT. As protein: CSAISGGASYTQYF.

This clonotype was detected ten times or more. The chain couples TRBV6-2 or TRBV6-3 to TRBJ2-6, with 7 bases that match TRBD1. Germline CDR1 is MNHEY and CDR2 is SVGEGT. This CDR3 contains 16 residues. Losses at the gene ends were 5 bases for V and 2 bases for J; bases not matched to a gene: 6. DNA of the CDR3: TGTGCCAGCAGTCAGCAGGGGGTAGCTGGGGCCAACGTCCTGACTTTC. Translating it yields CASSQQGVAGANVLTF.

The chain carries TRBV7-9 and TRBJ2-3; perhaps D is TRBD1 or TRBD2 (5 bases each). This CDR3 comprises 17 residues. The germline gives CDR1 SEHNR, CDR2 FQNEAQ (reference sequence). V dropped 1 base and J dropped 5 bases, with 19 bases sitting between them. Here the CDR3 DNA reads TGTGCCAGCAGCTTAGTGAGGGACGTGGGAATCGTAGATACGCAGTATTTT. It codes for CASSLVRDVGIVDTQYF. Full variable domain (outside the CDR3, taken from reference TRBV7-9 and TRBJ2-3): DTGVSQNPRHKITKRGQNVTFRCDPISEHNRLYWYRQTLGQGPEFLTYFQNEAQLEKSRLLSDRFSAERPKGSFSTLEIQRTEQGDSAMYLCASSLVRDVGIVDTQYFGPGTRLTVL.

This clonotype was found many times. The J gene is TRBJ1-2, the V gene TRBV7-9; no clear D. Germline assignment: CDR1 SEHNR and CDR2 FQNEAQ (reference sequence). Trimming stripped 1 base from V and 10 bases from J, with 10 bases between. The CDR3 length is 12 residues. The CDR3 reads CASSLGLGFYTF. CDR3 DNA: TGTGCCAGCAGCTTAGGACTCGGTTTCTACACCTTC.

In its sample, this clonotype was seen many times. The chain links TRBV18 to TRBJ2-1; the D gene is possibly TRBD2 (6 bases). This CDR3 contains 16 residues. Germline CDR1 reads KGHSH; CDR2 reads LQKENI. The V gene lost 0 bases and the J gene lost 6 bases, with 15 bases spanning the gap. CDR3 amino acids: CASSPPWGEIVNEQFF. The CDR3 DNA reads as TGTGCCAGCTCACCACCATGGGGGGAGATCGTCAATGAGCAGTTCTTC. Together with reference TRBV18 and TRBJ2-1, the CDR3 gives the full variable domain: NAGVMQNPRHLVRRRGQEARLRCSPMKGHSHVYWYRQLPEEGLKFMVYLQKENIIDESGMPKERFSAEFPKEGPSILRIQQVVRGDSAAYFCASSPPWGEIVNEQFFGPGTRLTVL.

This chain joins TRBV12-3 or TRBV12-4 and TRBJ2-1, with D possibly being TRBD2 (6 bases). CDR3 length: 14 amino acids. Trimming cost V 5 bases and J 6 bases, with 14 bases left between them. This CDR3 reads CASSPATRLNEQFF. In DNA form, the CDR3 reads TGTGCCAGCAGTCCAGCGACTAGACTCAATGAGCAGTTCTTC.

This clonotype was seen more than once but under ten times. The J gene is TRBJ2-2, the V gene TRBV29-1; 7 bases match TRBD1. Germline V CDR1 and CDR2: SQVTM, ANQGSEA. The V segment lost 3 bases and the J segment 4 bases; nucleotides outside the gene matches: 5. The CDR3 loop spans 14 amino acids. This CDR3 is CSVDRGRATGELFF. CDR3 bases: TGCAGCGTTGATAGGGGGCGGGCCACCGGGGAGCTGTTTTTT.

Ten or more counts support this clonotype. The chain recombines TRBV2 with TRBJ2-1; D not certain. The CDR3 consists of 12 residues. From germline, CDR1 is SNHLY and CDR2 FYNNEI. With 2 bases removed from V and 8 bases from J, the gap between germline ends came to 7 bases. DNA for the CDR3: TGTGCCAGCAGTGAAAGAGTGGATGAGCAGTTCTTC. Translating gives CASSERVDEQFF.

This clonotype has ten or more counts. This sequence joins TRBV29-1 and TRBJ2-3, with D unresolved. The CDR3 runs 14 residues. The ends were cut back, 3 bases at V and 4 bases at J, with 14 bases in the middle. Germline V gene sequence: CDR1 SQVTM, CDR2 ANQGSEA. The CDR3 loop reads CSVDFVVSPDTQYF. The CDR3 DNA reads TGCAGCGTTGACTTCGTTGTGAGTCCAGATACGCAGTATTTT.

The V and J genes are TRBV2 and TRBJ1-5, with 7 bases aligning to TRBD1. V trimming: 8 bases; J trimming: 2 bases; junction bases outside the gene matches: 3. CDR1 SNHLY and CDR2 FYNNEI come from the germline V gene. The CDR3 is made up of 13 amino acids. Here the CDR3 reads CASGGTGNQPQHF. The CDR3 nucleotides are TGTGCCAGCGGGGGGACAGGCAATCAGCCCCAGCATTTT. The complete variable domain, with remaining parts taken from reference TRBV2 and TRBJ1-5, reads EPEVTQTPSHQVTQMGQEVILRCVPISNHLYFYWYRQILGQKVEFLVSFYNNEISEKSEIFDDQFSVERPDGSNFTLKIRSTKLEDSAMYFCASGGTGNQPQHFGDGTRLSIL.

There are many counts of this clonotype. The J gene is TRBJ1-3, the V gene TRBV12-3 or TRBV12-4; no reliable D call. The CDR3 length is 15 residues. V was cut by 4 bases and J by 0 bases, with 10 bases left in between. As DNA, the CDR3 is TGTGCCAGCAGTTCGCCGGGCAGCTCTGGAAACACCATATATTTT. Amino acids: CASSSPGSSGNTIYF.

This clonotype was counted between two and nine times. CDR3 in DNA: TGTGCCAGCAGCTCCCGCGAGCGGACCCTCACCGGGGAGCTGTTTTTT. This translates into CASSSRERTLTGELFF. V usage is TRBV5-4 and J usage is TRBJ2-2; weak D call: TRBD2 (5 bases). Trimming pared 3 bases from V and 4 bases from J, leaving 16 bases between. The CDR3 sequence is 16 residues long. CDR1 is SGHNT and CDR2 is YYREEE in the germline V gene (reference sequence).

This clonotype was recorded at least ten times. The chain recombines TRBV6-1 with TRBJ1-1; 9 bases map to TRBD1. Looked up from germline, CDR1 is MNHNS and CDR2 is SASEGT. The CDR3 runs 15 residues. V lost 4 bases to trimming and J lost 7 bases; unmatched junction nucleotides: 10. DNA of the CDR3: TGTGCCAGCAGTGGGGTACGGGACAGGGCCGTTGAAGCTTTCTTT. Amino acids: CASSGVRDRAVEAFF.

This clonotype was observed a few times. The rearrangement uses TRBV10-2 and TRBJ1-5; a weak D match, TRBD1 (5 bases). Per germline, CDR1 WSHSY and CDR2 SAAADI. V was clipped by 3 bases and J by 5 bases, with 14 bases between them. This CDR3 region has 15 residues. The CDR3 nucleotides are TGCGCCAGCAGTGAAAGGGCAGGGTCAGATCAGCCCCAGCATTTT. The encoded protein is CASSERAGSDQPQHF.

The chain recombines TRBV27 with TRBJ2-7; 9 positions agree with TRBD2. V shed 0 bases, J shed 4 bases, and the junction held 4 bases outside the gene matches. This CDR3 comprises 15 residues. Germline V gene sequence: CDR1 MNHEY, CDR2 SMNVEV (reference sequence). The CDR3 DNA sequence: TGTGCCAGCAGTTTATCATGGCGGGAGGGTTACGAGCAGTACTTC. It encodes CASSLSWREGYEQYF.

This clonotype has more than one count but fewer than ten. This rearrangement joins TRBV7-2 to TRBJ2-2; D is possibly TRBD1 (5 bases). Germline V gene data show CDR1 as SGHTA and CDR2 as FQGNSA. V lost 2 bases, J lost 4 bases, and 14 bases lay in between. This CDR3 has 16 residues. The CDR3 sequence is CASSLSPDSFTGELFF. Here the CDR3 DNA reads TGTGCCAGCAGCTTATCTCCTGACAGCTTCACCGGGGAGCTGTTTTTT.

This clonotype has ten or more counts. The chain is built from TRBV7-2 and TRBJ1-2, with 10 bases matching TRBD1. V shed 4 bases, J shed 8 bases, and the junction held 4 bases outside the gene matches. The CDR3 has 13 amino acids. CDR1 and CDR2 from the germline V gene are SGHTA and FQGNSA. The CDR3 reads CASSSGTGEGYTF. The DNA for the CDR3 is TGTGCCAGCAGCTCAGGGACAGGGGAAGGCTACACCTTC. The full variable domain, in which reference TRBV7-2 and TRBJ1-2 provide the parts outside the CDR3, is GAGVSQSPSNKVTEKGKDVELRCDPISGHTALYWYRQSLGQGLEFLIYFQGNSAPDKSGLPSDRFSAERTGGSVSTLTIQRTQQEDSAVYLCASSSGTGEGYTFGSGTRLTVV.

The chain recombines TRBV29-1 with TRBJ2-3; D unclear. Germline-derived CDR1 and CDR2 are SQVTM and ANQGSEA. The CDR3 loop spans 12 amino acids. The V gene lost 2 bases and the J gene lost 4 bases, with 7 bases spanning the gap. DNA for the CDR3: TGCAGCGTTGAATTGTATCCAGATACGCAGTATTTT. Translating gives CSVELYPDTQYF.

This clonotype was recorded a few times. The chain has TRBV4-3 and TRBJ2-3; 7 bases are a match to TRBD2. In germline, CDR1 is LGHNA, CDR2 YSLEER. This CDR3 region has 18 residues. The junction had 10 bases not matched to a gene; V was cut back by 0 bases and J by 1 base. The CDR3 region has the DNA TGCGCCAGCAGCCAAGACTTGGCCGCGGGGGACCGCACAGATACGCAGTATTTT. This encodes CASSQDLAAGDRTDTQYF.

This clonotype occurred many times. This rearrangement joins TRBV18 to TRBJ1-1; 8 positions match TRBD1. Germline V gene lookup returns CDR1 KGHSH and CDR2 LQKENI. J lost 0 bases, V lost 0 bases, and 9 bases had no gene match. This CDR3 comprises 18 residues. The CDR3 sequence is CASSPPNVRGRLNTEAFF. Here the CDR3 DNA reads TGTGCCAGCTCACCACCGAACGTCAGGGGGCGTTTGAACACTGAAGCTTTCTTT.

This clonotype has a count of ten or more. V is TRBV10-3 and J is TRBJ1-4; TRBD1 might be the D (6 bases). The CDR3 consists of 14 residues. The V gene's germline CDR1 is ENHRY and CDR2 SYGVKD. The ends were cut back, 2 bases at V and 7 bases at J, with 11 bases in the middle. As DNA, the CDR3 is TGTGCCATCAGTGAGCAGGGGAGGCCTGAAAAACTGTTTTTT. Protein: CAISEQGRPEKLFF.

This clonotype was seen repeatedly, ten times or more. The V call is TRBV11-2, the J call TRBJ2-3; D not certain. This CDR3 region has 12 residues. V shed 4 bases and J shed 0 bases, with 2 bases lying between them. Germline V gene lookup returns CDR1 SGHAT and CDR2 FQNNGV. For the CDR3, the DNA is TGTGCCAGCAGCTCGAGCACAGATACGCAGTATTTT. It specifies CASSSSTDTQYF. The entire variable domain, with the rest obtained from reference TRBV11-2 and TRBJ2-3, is as follows: EAGVAQSPRYKIIEKRQSVAFWCNPISGHATLYWYQQILGQGPKLLIQFQNNGVVDDSQLPKDRFSAERLKGVDSTLKIQPAKLEDSAVYLCASSSSTDTQYFGPGTRLTVL.

This clonotype was observed a handful of times. The chain joins TRBV5-1 to TRBJ1-2; 7 bases line up with TRBD1. Germline-derived CDR1 and CDR2 are SGHRS and YFSETQ. The junction had 6 bases not matched to a gene; V was cut back by 5 bases and J by 5 bases. The CDR3 is 13 residues long. This chain's CDR3 is CASRTGDLYGYTF. DNA for the CDR3: TGCGCCAGCAGAACAGGGGACCTATATGGCTACACCTTC.

The table lists this clonotype with many counts. This chain joins TRBV29-1 and TRBJ2-1; TRBD1 or TRBD2 may be the D gene (5 bases each). The V gene lost 5 bases and the J gene lost 4 bases, with 15 bases spanning the gap. CDR3 length: 14 amino acids. Germline V gene data show CDR1 as SQVTM and CDR2 as ANQGSEA. The CDR3 is CSVTGDGGYNEQFF. The CDR3, as DNA: TGCAGCGTTACCGGGGATGGGGGATACAATGAGCAGTTCTTC.

This clonotype was found many times. CDR3 in DNA: TGTGCCAGCAGCCAAGATGTGGCAGTGGTTGGCTACACCTTC. This gives the protein CASSQDVAVVGYTF. The V and J genes are TRBV3-1 and TRBJ1-2, with unresolved D. Germline V gene lookup returns CDR1 LGHDT and CDR2 YNNKEL (reference sequence). Between the trimmed V and J ends, which lost 0 bases and 7 bases, there was a span of 12 bases. This CDR3 comprises 14 residues.

This clonotype has more than one count but fewer than ten. The rearrangement links TRBV20-1 to TRBJ2-7; the D is unclear. The CDR3 spans 10 residues. CDR1 and CDR2 (germline): DFQATT, SNEGSKA (reference sequence). Trimming shortened V by 6 bases and J by 5 bases, and 8 bases separated the two germline ends. CDR3 residues: CSAPLNEQYF. CDR3 DNA: TGCAGTGCACCGCTAAACGAGCAGTACTTC.

In its sample, this clonotype was seen many times. The chain joins TRBV11-1 to TRBJ1-1, with TRBD1 as a possible D gene (6 bases). The CDR3 has 12 residues. CDR1 is SGHAT, CDR2 FQDESV, per germline (reference sequence). Trimming took off 6 bases at V and 11 bases at J, with 16 bases between the two ends. DNA of the CDR3: TGTGCCAGCAGTCAAAACAGGGTCCAGGCTTTCTTT. Its protein product is CASSQNRVQAFF.

This clonotype was recorded a few times. V is TRBV6-5 and J is TRBJ2-1; D uncertain. Germline CDR1 reads MNHEY; CDR2 reads SVGAGI. V lost 3 bases and J 6 bases, leaving 9 bases between the germline ends. The CDR3 is 13 residues long. The CDR3 here is CASSYDETNEQFF. The CDR3 nucleotides are TGTGCCAGCAGTTATGACGAAACCAATGAGCAGTTCTTC.

This clonotype was seen at least ten times. This chain links TRBV12-3 or TRBV12-4 with TRBJ2-2; 10 nucleotides agree with TRBD1. V gave up 6 bases and J gave up 2 bases; unmatched junction bases: 9. The length of the CDR3 is 17 residues. The CDR3 sequence is CASSPPGTGDNTGELFF. In DNA form, the CDR3 reads TGTGCCAGCAGCCCCCCCGGGACAGGGGATAACACCGGGGAGCTGTTTTTT.